The rows below give T cell receptor beta chains drawn from one sample of a study of molecular identifiers for immune sequencing clone quantification. TCRdb passed the PCR reads through MiXCR, listing each CDR3 protein once. There are some 100,000 distinct CDR3 sequences in the sample; approximately 40% occur only once, and about 4.2% lies in the top ten. The sequenced sample consisted of naive CD8+ T cells from blood, with Jurkat cell RNA spiked in. Receptors originate from a human donor in good health. Some libraries in this study had Jurkat cell RNA spiked in. Both conserved end residues are part of each CDR3. A D gene is named only where the DNA matches it firmly.

TRBJ2-4 TRBD2 TRBV6-2/TRBV6-3 CASSYRILAGGPGAKNIQYF
TRBJ1-1 NA TRBV13 CASSSQAGDMNTEAFF
TRBJ2-3 NA TRBV28 CASSLGFRWVGDTQYF
TRBJ2-7 TRBD2 TRBV25-1 CASCVALAERLYEQYF
TRBJ1-2 NA TRBV4-1 CASSQGLGANYGYTF
TRBJ1-1 NA TRBV20-1 CSARPRVNTEAFF
TRBJ1-5 NA TRBV7-3 CASSSLKGYSNQPQHF
TRBJ2-3 NA TRBV4-3 CASSLDGQGLTGDTQYF
TRBJ2-5 NA TRBV20-1 CSAHTRGTQYF
TRBJ2-1 NA TRBV20-1 CSATDEQFF
TRBJ1-1 TRBD1 TRBV7-6 CASSLSPGTVTGAFF
TRBJ2-7 TRBD2 TRBV2 CASSFGGTSSTRVLEQYF
TRBJ2-3 TRBD2 TRBV7-3 CASSGTSGSTDTQYF
TRBJ2-1 NA TRBV29-1 CSVGDYNEQFF
TRBJ2-2 TRBD2 TRBV6-2/TRBV6-3 CASSYSREVSTGELFF
TRBJ2-7 NA TRBV19 CASSIRDGNSYEQYF
TRBJ2-2 NA TRBV7-2 CASSSIDRSGELFF
TRBJ2-3 TRBD2 TRBV27 CASREREYDTDTQYF
TRBJ2-1 NA TRBV6-5 CASSYSVGVNNEQFF
TRBJ2-7 NA TRBV20-1 CSALREGREQYF
TRBJ1-5 NA TRBV7-8 CASSFGTQPQHF
TRBJ1-1 NA TRBV20-1 CSARVGPEAFF
TRBJ1-4 TRBD1 TRBV7-8 CASSSPGQGEKLFF
TRBJ2-2 NA TRBV9 CASIPCRHNTGEQFF
TRBJ1-1 TRBD1 TRBV9 CASSTGGMNTEAFF
TRBJ2-2 TRBD2 TRBV12-3/TRBV12-4 CASGAGGGTGELFF
TRBJ1-2 TRBD1 TRBV7-9 CASSRDRGPRGYTF
TRBJ2-6 NA TRBV3-1 CATEGKTGANVLTF
TRBJ2-3 TRBD1 TRBV6-5 CASRTGGDTQYF
TRBJ2-2 NA TRBV25-1 CASDGPNTGELFF
TRBJ2-3 TRBD2 TRBV6-2/TRBV6-3 CASRVAGITDTQYF
TRBJ2-7 NA TRBV7-9 CASSPRDRPRYEQYF
TRBJ2-3 NA TRBV15 CATSGPRDIYSDTQYF
TRBJ2-7 TRBD1 TRBV6-6 CASSYPPQGVASYEQYF
TRBJ2-3 NA TRBV9 CASSVGTRILTDTQYF
TRBJ1-1 NA TRBV12-3/TRBV12-4 CASSNQGGERQAFF
TRBJ2-3 TRBD1 TRBV7-2 CASSFITNRGGTDTQYF